This entry lists 20 T cell receptor beta chains sequenced from one sample in a study of cytomegalovirus exposure and HLA in healthy donors. With 60 Vbeta and 13 Jbeta primers, the PCR was carried out. Clones were read by immunoSEQ multiplex PCR, and TCRdb kept only the in-frame ones, dropping some. Among over 110,000 clones, roughly four fifths were seen once, and the ten largest hold about 2.3%. Sequences were obtained from PBMCs. The origin of the receptors is a male donor in good health and CMV-seronegative.

The chain is built from TRBV27 and TRBJ2-7; 9 bases fit TRBD2. V shed 5 bases and J 5 bases; nucleotides not matched to a gene: 10. The CDR3 sequence is 15 residues long. Germline V lookup: CDR1 MNHEY, CDR2 SMNVEV (reference sequence). The chain's CDR3 is CASSGAGGYRDEQYF. CDR3 DNA sequence: TGTGCCAGCAGTGGAGCGGGAGGTTACAGGGACGAGCAGTACTTC.

The J gene is TRBJ2-2, the V gene TRBV19, with 8 bases that match TRBD2. V was pared by 1 base and J by 6 bases, with 7 bases of the junction left unmatched. The length of the CDR3 is 16 residues. CDR1 is LNHDA, CDR2 SQIVND, per germline (reference sequence). Here the CDR3 reads CASSIGLAGFAGELFF. CDR3 DNA sequence: TGTGCCAGTAGTATAGGCCTAGCGGGTTTCGCCGGGGAGCTGTTTTTT.

The V and J genes are TRBV5-1 and TRBJ2-1; D may be TRBD2 (6 bases). Deletions cut 4 bases from V and 3 bases from J, with 14 bases between. CDR1 SGHRS and CDR2 YFSETQ come from the germline V gene. CDR3 length: 15 amino acids. The CDR3 here is CASSTSGTVYNEQFF. The CDR3 nucleotides are TGCGCCAGCAGCACCTCCGGGACTGTCTACAATGAGCAGTTCTTC.

The rearrangement uses TRBV4-1 and TRBJ2-2; tentatively, D is TRBD1 (6 bases). Trimming removed 3 bases from V and 3 bases from J, with 11 bases in between. The CDR3 covers 15 residues. Per germline, CDR1 MGHRA and CDR2 YSYEKL. CDR3 DNA sequence: TGCGCCAGCAGCCATGCCGGGACATACACCGGGGAGCTGTTTTTT. Protein product: CASSHAGTYTGELFF.

This chain connects TRBV5-1 to TRBJ1-5, with 7 positions matching TRBD1. CDR3 length equals 13 residues. The J segment lost 7 bases and the V segment lost 4 bases, leaving 5 bases of the junction unmatched. Germline V gene sequence: CDR1 SGHRS, CDR2 YFSETQ. The CDR3 coding sequence is TGCGCCAGCAGCCTCGGGACAGAACAGCCCCAGCATTTT. It translates to CASSLGTEQPQHF. Variable domain in full (rest from reference TRBV5-1 and TRBJ1-5): KAGVTQTPRYLIKTRGQQVTLSCSPISGHRSVSWYQQTPGQGLQFLFEYFSETQRNKGNFPGRFSGRQFSNSRSEMNVSTLELGDSALYLCASSLGTEQPQHFGDGTRLSIL.

V gene TRBV27 combines with J gene TRBJ1-1; 9 bases are shared with TRBD1. J was trimmed by 3 bases and V by 4 bases; bases with no gene match: 6. Germline-derived CDR1 and CDR2 are MNHEY and SMNVEV (reference sequence). This CDR3 spans 15 amino acids. The CDR3 reads CASSSRQGGHTEAFF. CDR3 in DNA: TGTGCCAGCAGTTCGAGACAGGGGGGGCACACTGAAGCTTTCTTT.

The chain carries TRBV27 and TRBJ2-3, with 10 bases matching TRBD2. Germline V CDR1 and CDR2: MNHEY, SMNVEV (reference sequence). This CDR3 region has 14 residues. With V trimmed by 6 bases and J by 3 bases, 3 bases remained unmatched. In DNA, the CDR3 is TGTGCCAGCAGACTACTAGCGGGAACAGATACGCAGTATTTT. As protein: CASRLLAGTDTQYF.

This clone was seen only once. J is TRBJ2-5 and V is TRBV15; TRBD1 aligns across 11 bases. V lost 2 bases and J lost 5; bases outside the gene matches: 4. Germline CDR1 is LNHNV and CDR2 is YYDKDF (reference sequence). The CDR3 is 15 amino acids. CDR3 DNA sequence: TGTGCCACCAGCAGACGGACAGGGGGCGCGGAGACCCAGTACTTC. Its translation is CATSRRTGGAETQYF.

The gene calls are TRBV6-1 and TRBJ2-3; 9 bases fit TRBD1. Germline loops: CDR1 MNHNS, CDR2 SASEGT. Losses at the gene ends were 7 bases for V and 2 bases for J; bases not matched to a gene: 4. The CDR3 is 14 residues long. The CDR3 DNA is TGTGCCAGCAAGCGGGACAGGGTCACAGATACGCAGTATTTT. Its translation is CASKRDRVTDTQYF.

The chain couples TRBV18 to TRBJ2-1, with 8 bases aligning to TRBD2. The V and J ends lost 2 bases and 3 bases, in that order; junction bases with no gene match: 6. CDR1 is KGHSH, CDR2 LQKENI, per germline. This CDR3 has 16 residues. CDR3 residues: CASSPSITSGYNEQFF. CDR3 DNA sequence: TGTGCCAGCTCACCATCAATCACTAGCGGCTACAATGAGCAGTTCTTC.

The chain is built from TRBV27 and TRBJ1-2; 7 bases map to TRBD1. Germline assignment: CDR1 MNHEY and CDR2 SMNVEV (reference sequence). The CDR3 runs 15 residues. V lost 3 bases, J lost 2 bases, and 6 bases stayed unmatched. DNA of the CDR3: TGTGCCAGCAGTTTCAGGAGACAGGGAAACTATGGCTACACCTTC. It yields the protein CASSFRRQGNYGYTF.

The V and J genes are TRBV27 and TRBJ2-7, with no clear D. The CDR3 covers 14 residues. The V and J ends lost 4 bases and 4 bases respectively, with 14 bases between them. Germline assignment: CDR1 MNHEY and CDR2 SMNVEV (reference sequence). Written as DNA, the CDR3 is TGTGCCAGCAGTTCGCTCAACACACCTTACGAGCAGTACTTC. Translating it yields CASSSLNTPYEQYF.

The rearrangement uses TRBV4-1 and TRBJ2-4; 7 bases agree with TRBD2. Looked up from germline, CDR1 is MGHRA and CDR2 is YSYEKL. This CDR3 region has 11 residues. The junction had 5 bases not matched to a gene; V was cut back by 10 bases and J by 8 bases. The CDR3 DNA is TGCGCCACCGGACGGGGGGACATTCAGTACTTC. It yields the protein CATGRGDIQYF.

Regarding this clone: Different DNA sequences within this sample yield the same CDR3. V and J are TRBV18 and TRBJ1-3; D gene uncertain. The CDR3 consists of 15 residues. The ends were cut back, 1 base at V and 0 bases at J, with 7 bases in the middle. CDR1 is KGHSH and CDR2 is LQKENI in the germline V gene. In nucleotides, the CDR3 is TGTGCCAGCTCACCACAAGACTACTCTGGAAACACCATATATTTT. Protein: CASSPQDYSGNTIYF.

The chain carries TRBV5-4 and TRBJ2-5, with D perhaps TRBD1 (6 bases). The CDR3 contains 13 residues. V lost 3 bases and J 4 bases, leaving 10 bases between the germline ends. From germline, CDR1 is SGHNT and CDR2 YYREEE (reference sequence). The CDR3 DNA is TGTGCCAGCAGCTATGGACAGCTAGAGACCCAGTACTTC. Its translation: CASSYGQLETQYF.

The chain uses TRBV4-3 and TRBJ2-2; 9 positions agree with TRBD2. Per the germline V gene, CDR1 is LGHNA and CDR2 is YSLEER. The CDR3 is 19 amino acids. The trim removed 0 bases at V and 9 bases at J, leaving 17 bases unmatched. DNA for the CDR3: TGCGCCAGCAGCCAAGAAGTGGGCGGGAGGGCCGGGGGCGCATGGGAGCTGTTTTTT. It encodes CASSQEVGGRAGGAWELFF.

This clone has a handful of counts. The chain joins TRBV6-5 to TRBJ2-1; D remains unclear. Trimming left V 4 bases short and J 11 bases short, with 9 bases between. CDR1 is MNHEY, CDR2 SVGAGI, per germline. This CDR3 has 11 residues. This chain's CDR3 is CASSSPQKQFF. CDR3 in DNA: TGTGCCAGCAGTTCCCCCCAAAAGCAGTTCTTC.

The gene calls are TRBV21-1 and TRBJ2-7; the table's D gene call, TRBD2, was not cross checked with the DNA. TRBV21-1 is a documented pseudogene. This CDR3 spans 11 amino acids. Here the CDR3 DNA reads TGTGCCAGCAGCAAAGGTCTGAGGCAGTACTTC. Translated: CASSKGLRQYF.

The chain carries TRBV30 and TRBJ1-6, with TRBD1 identical over 9 bases. Germline CDR1 is GTSNPN and CDR2 is SVGIG (reference sequence). CDR3 length: 15 residues. V dropped 8 bases and J dropped 9; count of bases not matched to a gene: 14. The CDR3 DNA sequence: TGTGCCGCGGGACAGGGAAGCTTTCCTCGTTCACCCCTCCACTTT. It specifies CAAGQGSFPRSPLHF.

The genes are TRBV6-5 and TRBJ2-7; TRBD1 aligns across 7 bases. This CDR3 has 14 amino acids. The ends lost 5 bases at V and 4 bases at J; junction bases unmatched: 8. Germline V CDR1 and CDR2: MNHEY, SVGAGI. CDR3 bases: TGTGCCAGCAGTAGGGGGCCTGGGGGTTACGAGCAGTACTTC. This codes for CASSRGPGGYEQYF.